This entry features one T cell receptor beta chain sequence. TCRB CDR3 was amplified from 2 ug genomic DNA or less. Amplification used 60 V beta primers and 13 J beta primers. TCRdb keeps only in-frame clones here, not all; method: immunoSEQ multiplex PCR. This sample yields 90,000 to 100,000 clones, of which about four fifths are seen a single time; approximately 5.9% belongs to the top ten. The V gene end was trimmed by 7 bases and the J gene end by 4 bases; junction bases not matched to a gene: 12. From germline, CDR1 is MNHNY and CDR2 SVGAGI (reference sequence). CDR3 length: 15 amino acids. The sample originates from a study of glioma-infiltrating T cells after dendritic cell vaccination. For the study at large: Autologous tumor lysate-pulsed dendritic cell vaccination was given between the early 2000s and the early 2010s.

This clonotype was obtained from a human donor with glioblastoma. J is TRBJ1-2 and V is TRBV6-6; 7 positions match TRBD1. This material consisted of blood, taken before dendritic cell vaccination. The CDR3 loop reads CASTTGARGVYGYTF. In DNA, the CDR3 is TGTGCCAGCACCACCGGGGCCAGGGGGGTCTATGGCTACACCTTC.